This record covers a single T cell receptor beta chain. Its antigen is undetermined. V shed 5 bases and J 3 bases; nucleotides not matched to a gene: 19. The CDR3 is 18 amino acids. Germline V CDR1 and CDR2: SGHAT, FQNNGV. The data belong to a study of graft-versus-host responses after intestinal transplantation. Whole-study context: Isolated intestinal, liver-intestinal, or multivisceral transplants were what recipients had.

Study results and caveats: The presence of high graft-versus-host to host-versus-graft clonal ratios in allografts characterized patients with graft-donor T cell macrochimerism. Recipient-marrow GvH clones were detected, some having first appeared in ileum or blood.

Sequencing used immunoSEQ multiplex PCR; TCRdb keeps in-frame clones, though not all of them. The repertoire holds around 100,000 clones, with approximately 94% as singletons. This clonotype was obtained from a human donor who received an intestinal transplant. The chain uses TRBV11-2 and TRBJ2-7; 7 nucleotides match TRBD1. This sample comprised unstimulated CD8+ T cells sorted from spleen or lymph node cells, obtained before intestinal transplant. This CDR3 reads CASSATSIVGQHFYEQYF. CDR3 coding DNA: TGTGCCAGCAGCGCTACATCAATCGTGGGACAGCATTTCTACGAGCAGTACTTC.